Sequencing of this T cell receptor beta chain was carried out in a study of cytomegalovirus exposure and HLA in healthy donors. Sequencing used immunoSEQ multiplex PCR; TCRdb keeps in-frame clones, though not all of them. Here the sample spans over 150,000 clones, around 88% being singletons. V was clipped by 2 bases and J by 3 bases; unmatched bases: 4. Germline lookup yields CDR1 SGDLS and CDR2 YYNGEE. The CDR3 sequence is 15 residues long. Sequenced: PBMCs. This TCR was sampled from a man aged 18 to 30 in good health and CMV-seropositive. The V call is TRBV9, the J call TRBJ1-5; 8 positions match TRBD1. The CDR3: CASSVGQGLNQPQHF. Written as DNA, the CDR3 is TGTGCCAGCAGCGTTGGACAGGGTCTCAATCAGCCCCAGCATTTT.